This T cell receptor beta chain comes out of a study of shared T cell receptors in the human thymus. Measured with immunoSEQ multiplex PCR; TCRdb has only the in-frame clones, and not every one. The sample lists hundreds of thousands of clones, 95% seen once, with roughly 0.02% in the top ten. Sequencing used thymocytes. The receptor was isolated from a human donor.

CDR3 sequence: CASSPRGQSTDTQYF. CDR3 DNA: TGTGCCAGTAGTCCGAGGGGGCAGAGCACAGATACGCAGTATTTT. The chain joins TRBV19 to TRBJ2-3; TRBD1 matches at 7 bases. The CDR3 is 15 amino acids. In germline, CDR1 is LNHDA, CDR2 SQIVND (reference sequence). J was trimmed by 0 bases and V by 5 bases; bases with no gene match: 5. The whole variable domain, filled in from reference TRBV19 and TRBJ2-3, reads DGGITQSPKYLFRKEGQNVTLSCEQNLNHDAMYWYRQDPGQGLRLIYYSQIVNDFQKGDIAEGYSVSREKKESFPLTVTSAQKNPTAFYLCASSPRGQSTDTQYFGPGTRLTVL.